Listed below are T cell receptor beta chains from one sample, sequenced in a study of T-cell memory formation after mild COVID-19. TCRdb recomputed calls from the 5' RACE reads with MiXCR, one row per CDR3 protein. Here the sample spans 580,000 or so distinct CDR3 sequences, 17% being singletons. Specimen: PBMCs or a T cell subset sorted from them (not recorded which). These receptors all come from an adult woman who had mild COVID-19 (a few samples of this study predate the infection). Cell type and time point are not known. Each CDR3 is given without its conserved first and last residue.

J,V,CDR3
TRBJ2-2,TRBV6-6,ASSYGWEMSTGELF
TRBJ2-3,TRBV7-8,ASSRTVGWQDTQY
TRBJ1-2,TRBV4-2,ASSQDPGRTRYGYT
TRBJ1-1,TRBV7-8,ASSPAWTGDTEAF
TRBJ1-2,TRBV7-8,ASSLAPGTGNYGYT
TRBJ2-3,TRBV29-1,SAGTQY
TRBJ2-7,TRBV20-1,SARDRQGGYEQY
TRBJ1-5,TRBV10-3,AISESPGQINQPQH
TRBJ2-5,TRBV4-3,ASSQDHRQQETQY
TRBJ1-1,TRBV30,AWSVSRGRLGTEAF
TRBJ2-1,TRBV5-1,ASSLGAWAEWVHVAVNEQF
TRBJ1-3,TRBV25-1,ASRQGLGSGNTIY
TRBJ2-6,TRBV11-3,ASSLTVPSSGANVLT
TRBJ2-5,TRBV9,ASSVRTGGFQETQY
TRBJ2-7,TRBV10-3,AISEMVKSSYEQY
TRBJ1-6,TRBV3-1,ASRSPGQGNSPLH
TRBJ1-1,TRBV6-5,ASSRTVMNTEAF
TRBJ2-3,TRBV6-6,ASRPLPSGTSTDTQY
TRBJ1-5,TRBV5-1,ASSSNPDSNQPQH
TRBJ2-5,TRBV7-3,ASSLTAGNLQETQY
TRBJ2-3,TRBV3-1,ASSLPGLEGDTQY
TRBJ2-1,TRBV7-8,ASSPRGGRDNEQF
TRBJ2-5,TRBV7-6,ASSLEVGGAAGDDETQY
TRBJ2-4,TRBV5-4,ASSLGSTKNIQY
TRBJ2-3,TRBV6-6,ASSRLGLAGGTSTDTQY
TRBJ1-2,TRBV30,AWSVGTFGGYT
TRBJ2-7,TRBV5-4,ASSEDGGPHEQY
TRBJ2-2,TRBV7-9,ASSFTAWERNTGELF
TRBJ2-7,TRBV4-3,ASSQLSGRAYEQY
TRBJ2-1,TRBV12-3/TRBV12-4,ASSHRQGNNEQF
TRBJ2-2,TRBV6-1,ASSDGAGGPGELF
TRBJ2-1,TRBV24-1,ATSLLLAGGRNEQF
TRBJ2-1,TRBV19,ASSIDHNEQF
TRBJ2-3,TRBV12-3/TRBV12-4,ASSLAGVGDTQY
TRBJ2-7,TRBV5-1,ASSLTSGQVSYEQY
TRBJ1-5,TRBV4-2,ASSQDVGYQPQH
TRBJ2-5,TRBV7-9,ASSPHLAGGLAETQY
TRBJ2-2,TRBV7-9,ASSFPTRAGELF
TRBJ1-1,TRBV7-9,ASSLASGGQNTEAF
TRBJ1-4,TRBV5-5,ASRHEDEKLF
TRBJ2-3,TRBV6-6,ASSRTSGRETVDTQY
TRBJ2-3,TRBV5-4,ASSLHSGRRTDTQY
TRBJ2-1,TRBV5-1,ASSFGTGDNEQF
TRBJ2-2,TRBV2,ASSQRGTGELF
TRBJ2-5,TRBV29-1,SVVTGGYQETQY
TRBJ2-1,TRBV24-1,ATRASGRPGEQF
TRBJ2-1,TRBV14,ASSPWEGSYNEQF
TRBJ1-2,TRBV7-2,ASSLDVSYT
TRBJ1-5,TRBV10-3,AIGRQGSNQPQH